One sample yielded the 2 T cell receptor beta chains listed below, sequenced in a study of CD8+CD57+ T cells in acquired aplastic anemia. For CDR3 and TCR beta VDJ profiling, genomic DNA was the template used. TCRdb ran MiXCR on the reads and lists one entry per CDR3 protein. Of 98,000 or so distinct CDR3 sequences listed, around 50% are singletons. Input material: sorted CD4+, CD8+, or CD8+CD57+ T cells (not recorded which) from PBMCs. Every receptor here comes from a human donor in good health, serving as a control.

The CDR3 DNA sequence: TGTGCCACCAGTGTCCTAGGTGGGAATGAGCAGTTCTTC. Translating gives CATSVLGGNEQFF. The rearrangement uses TRBV24-1 and TRBJ2-1; the D is unclear. V lost 5 bases and J 7 bases, leaving 11 bases between the germline ends. Germline V gene sequence: CDR1 KGHDR, CDR2 SFDVKD. The CDR3 covers 13 residues.

This clonotype was detected only a few times. V gene TRBV10-3 combines with J gene TRBJ2-7, with 9 positions matching TRBD1. The CDR3 length is 14 residues. V lost 4 bases, J lost 3 bases, and 4 bases stayed unmatched. Germline lookup yields CDR1 ENHRY and CDR2 SYGVKD. The CDR3 reads CAISGGQGYYEQYF. In DNA, the CDR3 is TGTGCCATCAGTGGGGGACAGGGTTACTACGAGCAGTACTTC.